This is a list of T cell receptor beta chains from one sample in a study of T cell changes during pregnancy in multiple sclerosis. Libraries were prepared by immunoSEQ multiplex PCR; TCRdb keeps only in-frame clonotypes and omits some of them. The data contain some 38,000 clones, 85% to 90% of them singletons. This specimen was CD8+ T cells from peripheral blood mononuclear cells, taken in the third trimester of pregnancy. These receptors were taken from a female donor with multiple sclerosis, enrolled in a pregnancy study. The CDR3 runs from the conserved cysteine through the conserved F or W. A D gene is named only where the DNA matches it firmly. Some rows have no size entry. The others give once, few or many, or a class for an expanded clone.

V	J	size	D	CDR3	DNA
TRBV27	TRBJ1-1	.	.	CASSLGGGTEAFF	TGTGCCAGCAGTTTAGGGGGGGGCACTGAAGCTTTCTTT
TRBV5-1	TRBJ2-1	.	.	CASSLISTGPNEQFF	TGCGCCAGCAGCTTGATCTCTACAGGGCCCAATGAGCAGTTCTTC
TRBV28	TRBJ2-7	once	.	CASSLGRFYEQYF	TGTGCCAGCAGTTTAGGCAGGTTCTACGAGCAGTACTTC
TRBV11-2	TRBJ2-7	.	.	CASSFAGPPGEQYF	TGTGCCAGCAGCTTTGCGGGGCCCCCTGGCGAGCAGTACTTC
TRBV6-5	TRBJ1-1	.	.	CASRTGNTEAFF	TGTGCCAGCAGAACAGGTAACACTGAAGCTTTCTTT
TRBV2	TRBJ2-7	.	TRBD1	CASSVGQYYEQYF	TGTGCCAGCAGCGTGGGACAGTACTACGAGCAGTACTTC
TRBV7-8	TRBJ2-5	.	.	CASREGGRETQYF	TGTGCCAGCAGGGAGGGGGGGCGGGAGACCCAGTACTTC
TRBV6-4	TRBJ1-2	.	.	CASSGPGQSYGYTF	TGTGCCAGCAGTGGCCCGGGACAAAGCTATGGCTACACCTTC
TRBV6-4	TRBJ2-3	few	TRBD2	CASSDSGGATDTQYF	TGTGCCAGCAGTGACAGCGGGGGGGCCACAGATACGCAGTATTTT
TRBV2	TRBJ2-5	.	TRBD2	CASSRLAGRGTQYF	TGTGCCAGCAGCCGACTAGCGGGCCGAGGGACCCAGTACTTC
TRBV4-1	TRBJ1-1	.	.	CASSQRAPPAAAFF	TGCGCCAGCAGCCAAAGAGCCCCTCCTGCGGCAGCTTTCTTT
TRBV11-2	TRBJ2-3	.	TRBD1	CASSLVGTGLTDTQYF	TGTGCCAGCAGCTTAGTGGGGACAGGGCTCACAGATACGCAGTATTTT
TRBV19	TRBJ1-1	.	.	CASSIVLGQHEAFF	TGTGCCAGTAGTATAGTCCTTGGACAGCATGAAGCTTTCTTT
TRBV19	TRBJ2-7	once	.	CASTDSYREQYF	TGTGCCAGTACCGACTCGTATAGGGAGCAGTACTTC
TRBV25-1	TRBJ2-7	.	TRBD1	CASRPGQGFNEQYF	TGTGCCAGCAGACCGGGACAGGGATTCAACGAGCAGTACTTC
TRBV27	TRBJ1-2	.	.	CASSFYGRGHGYTF	TGTGCCAGCAGTTTTTATGGCAGGGGACATGGCTACACCTTC
TRBV11-2	TRBJ2-7	.	.	CASSWGLGGGSEQYF	TGTGCCAGCAGCTGGGGGCTAGGGGGGGGGAGCGAGCAGTACTTC
TRBV16	TRBJ1-1	once	TRBD1	CASSPRTGTTEAFF	TGTGCCAGCAGCCCAAGGACAGGGACTACTGAAGCTTTCTTT
TRBV13	TRBJ1-2	few	TRBD1	CASSLRGGHSYGYTF	TGTGCCAGCAGCCTTCGAGGGGGCCACTCGTATGGCTACACCTTC
TRBV6-1	TRBJ1-3	once	.	CASSVQGGTSGNTIYF	TGTGCCAGCAGTGTTCAGGGAGGTACCTCTGGAAACACCATATATTTT
TRBV5-1	TRBJ1-5	.	TRBD1	CASSPSPGTGNQPQHF	TGCGCCAGCAGCCCGAGCCCCGGGACAGGCAATCAGCCCCAGCATTTT
TRBV5-4	TRBJ1-2	.	TRBD1	CASSLTGQVYGYTF	TGTGCCAGCAGCTTGACGGGACAGGTCTATGGCTACACCTTC
TRBV18	TRBJ1-1	.	.	CASSPSGIEPEAFF	TGTGCCAGCTCACCATCCGGGATAGAGCCTGAAGCTTTCTTT
TRBV7-6	TRBJ1-1	once	.	CASSRLLNTEAFF	TGTGCCAGCAGCCGACTCTTGAACACTGAAGCTTTCTTT
TRBV18	TRBJ1-1	.	.	CASSPKDRLNTEAFF	TGTGCCAGCTCCCCTAAGGACAGATTGAACACTGAAGCTTTCTTT
TRBV11-2	TRBJ1-2	.	.	CASSLGGETMLPHGYTF	TGTGCCAGCAGCTTAGGGGGGGAGACCATGCTCCCCCATGGCTACACCTTC
TRBV9	TRBJ1-1	.	.	CASSTSAGIRTEAFF	TGTGCCAGCAGCACATCGGCGGGTATTCGGACTGAAGCTTTCTTT
TRBV27	TRBJ2-7	once	.	CASSFGGAVYEQYF	TGTGCCAGCAGTTTTGGAGGGGCTGTCTACGAGCAGTACTTC
TRBV5-1	TRBJ1-1	.	.	CASSLAFGVTEAFF	TGCGCCAGCAGCTTGGCCTTTGGAGTGACTGAAGCTTTCTTT
TRBV7-9	TRBJ2-2	.	.	CASSLFLLVRQTNTGELFF	TGTGCCAGCAGCTTATTTCTCCTCGTGCGGCAGACGAACACCGGGGAGCTGTTTTTT
TRBV25-1	TRBJ2-1	.	TRBD1	CASSPWTGENEQFF	TGTGCCAGCAGTCCTTGGACAGGGGAAAATGAGCAGTTCTTC
TRBV5-6	TRBJ2-7	.	.	CASSLPGENYEQYF	TGTGCCAGCAGCTTGCCAGGGGAAAACTACGAGCAGTACTTC
TRBV6-5	TRBJ2-7	.	TRBD1	CASSLQGPPFYEQYF	TGTGCCAGCAGTCTACAGGGGCCCCCTTTTTACGAGCAGTACTTC